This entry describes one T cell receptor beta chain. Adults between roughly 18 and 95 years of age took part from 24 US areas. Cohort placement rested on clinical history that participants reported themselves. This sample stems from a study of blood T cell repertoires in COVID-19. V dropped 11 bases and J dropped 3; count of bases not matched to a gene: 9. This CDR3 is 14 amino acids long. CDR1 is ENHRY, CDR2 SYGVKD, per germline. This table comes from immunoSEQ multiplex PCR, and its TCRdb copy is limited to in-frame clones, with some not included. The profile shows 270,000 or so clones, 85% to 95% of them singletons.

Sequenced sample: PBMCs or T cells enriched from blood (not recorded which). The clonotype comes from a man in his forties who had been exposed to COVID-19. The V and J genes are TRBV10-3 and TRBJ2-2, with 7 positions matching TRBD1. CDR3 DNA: TGTGCCGCCACCCAAGACAGGGACACCGGGGAGCTGTTTTTT. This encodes CAATQDRDTGELFF.